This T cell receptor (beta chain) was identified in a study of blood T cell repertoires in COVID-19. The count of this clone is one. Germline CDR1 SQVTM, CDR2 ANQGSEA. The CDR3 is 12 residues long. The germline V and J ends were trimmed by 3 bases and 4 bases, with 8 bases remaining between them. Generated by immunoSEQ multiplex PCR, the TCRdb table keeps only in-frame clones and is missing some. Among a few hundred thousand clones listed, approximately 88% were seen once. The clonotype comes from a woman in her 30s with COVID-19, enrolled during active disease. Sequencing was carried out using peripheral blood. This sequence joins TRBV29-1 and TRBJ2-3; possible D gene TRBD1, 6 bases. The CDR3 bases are TGCAGCGTTGACAGGGGCCCAGATACGCAGTATTTT. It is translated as CSVDRGPDTQYF.